The sequence of this T cell receptor beta chain was determined in a study of T-cell memory formation after mild COVID-19. MiXCR, applied by TCRdb to the 5' RACE reads, yields one record per CDR3 protein. The repertoire holds approximately 390,000 distinct CDR3 sequences, with approximately 15% as singletons. This TCR came from a man aged 18 to 30 who had mild COVID-19 (a few samples of this study predate the infection). Cell type and time point are not known. The sequencing sample was made of PBMCs or a T cell subset sorted from them (not recorded which).

The CDR3 sequence: CASSVSGGDTEAFF. The CDR3 coding sequence is TGTGCCAGCAGCGTATCCGGCGGGGACACTGAAGCTTTCTTT. V gene TRBV21-1 combines with J gene TRBJ1-1. TRBV21-1 is described as a pseudogene. This CDR3 has 14 amino acids.